This paragraph reports one T cell receptor beta chain. This entry belongs to a study of shared T cell receptors in the human thymus. The repertoire was sequenced with immunoSEQ multiplex PCR; TCRdb's copy has only in-frame clones and lacks some. The sample includes some 400,000 clones, 95% of them seen just once. Material for sequencing was thymocytes. This TCR was sampled from a human donor.

This chain's CDR3 is CASSGRSYEQYF. The CDR3 DNA reads as TGTGCTAGTAGCGGGAGGTCCTACGAGCAGTACTTC. The V call is TRBV7-7, the J call TRBJ2-7; 10 bases fit TRBD2. This CDR3 is built from 12 residues. Germline values: CDR1 SSHAT, CDR2 FNYEAQ (reference sequence).